Listed below are T cell receptor beta chains from one sample, sequenced in a study of T cells in localized non-small cell lung cancer. Assay: immunoSEQ multiplex PCR; the TCRdb copy retains only in-frame clones and omits some. The sample yields approximately 83,000 clones, around 90% seen once. Specimen: PBMCs, collected before any cancer treatment. These receptors all stem from a woman aged 40-70 years with stage II squamous cell lung carcinoma. The CDR3 runs from the conserved cysteine through the conserved F or W. The D gene is left open where the match is weak. The listing skips clone size in some rows; elsewhere it reads once, few, many or a size class.

TRBV5-1	TRBJ2-4	-	few	TGCGCCAGCAGCCTTACAGCCAAAAACATTCAGTACTTC	CASSLTAKNIQYF
TRBV5-4	TRBJ2-3	TRBD1	-	TGTGCCAGCAGCTTGGGCGGACAGGGGGCAGATACGCAGTATTTT	CASSLGGQGADTQYF
TRBV6-5	TRBJ2-7	-	-	TGTGCCAGCAGTTCCAGCCTGGAGGGCAACGAGCAGTACTTC	CASSSSLEGNEQYF
TRBV5-4	TRBJ1-1	TRBD1	-	TGTGCCAGCAGCACGGGACAGGGGCCGATGAACACTGAAGCTTTCTTT	CASSTGQGPMNTEAFF
TRBV9	TRBJ1-1	-	-	TGTGCCAGCAGCGCCATGAAGCTGAACACTGAAGCTTTCTTT	CASSAMKLNTEAFF
TRBV19	TRBJ2-7	TRBD2	-	TGTGCCAGTAGCCGCGTCGGGGCTAGCGGGAGTTACGAGCAGTACTTC	CASSRVGASGSYEQYF
TRBV29-1	TRBJ1-1	-	once	TGCAGCGTTGTACGGGGGCCGCAAGGTGAAGCTTTCTTT	CSVVRGPQGEAFF
TRBV29-1	TRBJ2-6	-	-	TGCAGCGTTGAAGAGAGGGCGAACTCTGGGGCCAACGTCCTGACTTTC	CSVEERANSGANVLTF
TRBV6-6	TRBJ1-2	TRBD1	-	TGTGCCAGCAGTTACGACAGGGGGCCTGGCTATGGCTACACCTTC	CASSYDRGPGYGYTF
TRBV28	TRBJ1-1	-	-	TGTGCCAGCAGTGCTTTGGGCAGGGCTGAAGCTTTCTTT	CASSALGRAEAFF
TRBV11-2	TRBJ2-3	TRBD2	-	TGTGCCAGCAGCTTCGGCGGGAGGGGGATAGATACGCAGTATTTT	CASSFGGRGIDTQYF
TRBV28	TRBJ1-2	-	-	TGTGCCAGCAGTTCGCAAGGGGGGTACAGGGTTCGGTATGGCTACACCTTC	CASSSQGGYRVRYGYTF
TRBV12-5	TRBJ2-6	-	-	TGTGCTAGTGGGGACCCTGGGGCCAACGTCCTGACTTTC	CASGDPGANVLTF
TRBV28	TRBJ2-1	TRBD2	-	TGTGCCAGCAGTTTAGTAGGACTAGCGGGCGGCCGTCCTCCCTACAATGAGCAGTTCTTC	CASSLVGLAGGRPPYNEQFF
TRBV10-1	TRBJ1-2	TRBD1	few	TGCGCCAGCAGTGAAACAGGGGTGAGGGGCTACACCTTC	CASSETGVRGYTF